This is a list of T cell receptor beta chains from one sample in a study of CD8+ T cells in alopecia areata. Here immunoSEQ multiplex PCR was the method, and the copy in TCRdb shows in-frame clones only, minus some. This sample has 65,000 to 70,000 clones, with approximately 64% found just once. This specimen consisted of CD8+ T cells sorted from blood, obtained at week 0. The origin of the receptors is a human donor with alopecia areata. Each CDR3 is given with its conserved first and last residue. Expanded clones are given a class, and other clones once, few, many or no size at all.

cdr3_aa j_call clone_size v_call
CSVDVVGDETQYF TRBJ2-5 few TRBV29-1
CASSVDPPDTQYF TRBJ2-3 NA TRBV9
CATSRAEGPLETQYF TRBJ2-5 NA TRBV15
CASSQDRGGLETQYF TRBJ2-5 NA TRBV4-3
CAWQGQGGEKLFF TRBJ1-4 few TRBV30
CASSSQGSSYNSPLHF TRBJ1-6 once TRBV13
CASSSTRDREEKLFF TRBJ1-4 few TRBV7-9
CASSQVGDSTYEQYF TRBJ2-7 NA TRBV9
CASSLVPYEQYF TRBJ2-7 NA TRBV5-1
CASSLGRTGASTNEKLFF TRBJ1-4 many TRBV5-6
CASSWIAGGPSYNEQFF TRBJ2-1 few TRBV7-2
CASSVRDWDNEQFF TRBJ2-1 NA TRBV18
CASSLGGMGPADGYTF TRBJ1-2 NA TRBV13
CASSQEGTSGVLSTDTQYF TRBJ2-3 few TRBV4-1
CASSYGEMAYQPQHF TRBJ1-5 NA TRBV6-6
CASSLLPPNNYGYTF TRBJ1-2 NA TRBV27
CASSTGIDTQYF TRBJ2-3 many TRBV9
CASSQDPTVNGYTF TRBJ1-2 NA TRBV4-1
CASSPSGGGYNEQFF TRBJ2-1 NA TRBV5-6
CASSESGGQETQYF TRBJ2-5 NA TRBV10-2
CASRGDDYGYTF TRBJ1-2 NA TRBV27
CASSVTTGELFF TRBJ2-2 NA TRBV25-1
CASSLGLYEQYF TRBJ2-7 NA TRBV13
CAWSVTGLAGGYNEQFF TRBJ2-1 NA TRBV30
CASSPRLVETQYF TRBJ2-5 few TRBV7-9
CASSLVETSTDTQYF TRBJ2-3 NA TRBV11-2
CAWSVLIAGEQFF TRBJ2-1 NA TRBV30
CSVEELAGAFYEQYF TRBJ2-7 NA TRBV29-1
CSARTSGANTGELFF TRBJ2-2 NA TRBV29-1
CASSKWDHNEQFF TRBJ2-1 NA TRBV28
CAWSVSETQYF TRBJ2-5 NA TRBV30
CASSPGVNTEAFF TRBJ1-1 NA TRBV4-1
CAWSQGTANYGYTF TRBJ1-2 few TRBV30
CAWSVGTGNNEQFF TRBJ2-1 NA TRBV30
CASSLVASGISYEQYF TRBJ2-7 NA TRBV11-2
CSVEGGSSYNEQFF TRBJ2-1 few TRBV29-1
CSVVIPGESYGYTF TRBJ1-2 NA TRBV29-1
CSVEDGAGEQYF TRBJ2-7 NA TRBV29-1
CASSAFGGGPSSYNEQFF TRBJ2-1 NA TRBV7-6
CASSLGWPNYEQYF TRBJ2-7 NA TRBV27
CASSQTSGGYNEQFF TRBJ2-1 NA TRBV27
CASRVGGTEAFF TRBJ1-1 few TRBV13
CASSFLADYEQYF TRBJ2-7 NA TRBV5-6
CATSRTGEGYTF TRBJ1-2 few TRBV15
CSVADENRGLDGELFF TRBJ2-2 few TRBV29-1
CASSSGWAGSIHEQYF TRBJ2-7 NA TRBV5-1
CASTDEPWTSDMNIQYF TRBJ2-4 NA TRBV19
CASSSRDSPYEQYF TRBJ2-7 NA TRBV27
CSVEDFTEASNYGYTF TRBJ1-2 NA TRBV29-1
CASSLGTGAGYTF TRBJ1-2 few TRBV4-1
CSVSTLDPEAFF TRBJ1-1 NA TRBV29-1
CASSYLGAIQETQYF TRBJ2-5 NA TRBV6-5
CASSQGKGLYTGELFF TRBJ2-2 NA TRBV11-2
CASSYRGVETQYF TRBJ2-5 NA TRBV2
CASSQVGQGPYNEQFF TRBJ2-1 NA TRBV7-2
CASKGLSGNTIYF TRBJ1-3 NA TRBV7-2
CASSFQETQYF TRBJ2-5 NA TRBV7-9
CASSLSGSYTEAFF TRBJ1-1 NA TRBV28
CASSLALGSSYEQYF TRBJ2-7 once TRBV11-2